Listed here are 20 T cell receptor beta chains from one sample, sequenced in a study of blood T cell repertoires in COVID-19. TCRdb keeps only in-frame clones here, not all; method: immunoSEQ multiplex PCR. The data hold roughly 250,000 clones, with more than 75% observed a single time. The sample consisted of PBMCs or T cells enriched from blood (not recorded which). All receptors derive from a woman aged 40 to 50 with acute COVID-19.

The rearrangement links TRBV19 to TRBJ1-1, with D possibly matching TRBD1 (6 bases). CDR3 length equals 12 residues. V was trimmed by 9 bases and J by 10 bases, leaving 18 bases between them. Germline values: CDR1 LNHDA, CDR2 SQIVND (reference sequence). The CDR3 protein is CASQQGIGGAFF. For the CDR3, the DNA is TGTGCCAGCCAACAGGGTATAGGTGGAGCTTTCTTT.

This clone was counted between two and nine times. V gene TRBV11-2 combines with J gene TRBJ2-5, with a tentative D call TRBD2 (5 bases). The V gene lost 5 bases and the J gene lost 5 bases, with 9 bases spanning the gap. Looked up from germline, CDR1 is SGHAT and CDR2 is FQNNGV. The CDR3 is 12 residues long. CDR3 sequence: CASSKGGETQYF. The DNA of the CDR3 is TGTGCCAGCAGCAAAGGAGGCGAGACCCAGTACTTC.

The rearrangement links TRBV7-9 to TRBJ2-3, with a tentative D call TRBD2 (6 bases). V gave up 5 bases and J gave up 2 bases, with 17 bases separating them. The CDR3 runs to 16 residues. Germline lookup yields CDR1 SEHNR and CDR2 FQNEAQ (reference sequence). The CDR3 loop reads CASSRAVGGVTDTQYF. DNA of the CDR3: TGTGCCAGCAGCCGGGCGGTGGGGGGAGTCACAGATACGCAGTATTTT.

V is TRBV6-4 and J is TRBJ2-6, with TRBD1 as a possible D gene (6 bases). V was cut by 0 bases and J by 4 bases, with 10 bases left in between. Germline V gene lookup returns CDR1 MRHNA and CDR2 SNTAGT. CDR3 length: 16 residues. The CDR3 nucleotides are TGTGCCAGCAGTGACTCTTCAGGGGCCGGGGCCAACGTCCTGACTTTC. Residues: CASSDSSGAGANVLTF.

This chain connects TRBV18 to TRBJ1-2; the D gene is possibly TRBD1 (5 bases). This CDR3 comprises 14 residues. The V end lost 3 bases, the J end lost 6 bases, and 14 bases lay between the germline ends. Germline V CDR1 and CDR2: KGHSH, LQKENI. CDR3 coding DNA: TGTGCCAGCTCACCTCAACAGGAACTCGATGGCTACACCTTC. Protein: CASSPQQELDGYTF.

CDR3 protein: CASSAPGLAERGQYF. In DNA, the CDR3 is TGTGCCAGCAGTGCACCGGGACTAGCCGAACGCGGGCAGTACTTC. The J gene is TRBJ2-7, the V gene TRBV6-2 or TRBV6-3, with TRBD2 matching 9 bases. V dropped 5 bases and J dropped 9; count of bases not matched to a gene: 14. This CDR3 comprises 15 residues. Looked up from germline, CDR1 is MNHEY and CDR2 is SVGEGT.

The V gene is TRBV5-1, the J gene TRBJ2-3; D perhaps matches TRBD2 (5 bases). This CDR3 is built from 14 residues. Germline CDR1 is SGHRS and CDR2 is YFSETQ. V dropped 0 bases and J dropped 2 bases, with 7 bases sitting between them. In DNA, the CDR3 is TGCGCCAGCAGCTTGGGGGAGATCACAGATACGCAGTATTTT. This sequence encodes CASSLGEITDTQYF.

This chain joins TRBV5-1 and TRBJ1-5, with D tentatively TRBD1 (5 bases). V was trimmed by 4 bases and J by 7 bases, leaving 15 bases between them. The CDR3 loop spans 14 amino acids. In germline, CDR1 is SGHRS, CDR2 YFSETQ. Here the CDR3 DNA reads TGCGCCAGCAGCCCTACCGGGGGATTCCAGCCCCAGCATTTT. The encoded protein is CASSPTGGFQPQHF. Full variable domain (outside the CDR3, taken from reference TRBV5-1 and TRBJ1-5): KAGVTQTPRYLIKTRGQQVTLSCSPISGHRSVSWYQQTPGQGLQFLFEYFSETQRNKGNFPGRFSGRQFSNSRSEMNVSTLELGDSALYLCASSPTGGFQPQHFGDGTRLSIL.

This chain connects TRBV13 to TRBJ1-2; no firm D call. The CDR3 has 15 residues. CDR1 and CDR2 from the germline V gene are PRHDT and FYEKMQ (reference sequence). V was cut by 5 bases and J by 8 bases, with 21 bases left in between. The CDR3 sequence is CASSPSGSPWEGYTF. CDR3 DNA: TGTGCCAGCAGCCCCTCCGGGTCGCCCTGGGAGGGCTACACCTTC.

The V call is TRBV28, the J call TRBJ2-2; 8 bases agree with TRBD1. CDR1 and CDR2 (germline): MDHEN, SYDVKM. This CDR3 has 16 residues. The trim removed 3 bases at V and 5 bases at J, leaving 8 bases unmatched. The CDR3 region is CASSFYGTGITGELFF. The CDR3 region has the DNA TGTGCCAGCAGTTTTTACGGGACAGGAATAACCGGGGAGCTGTTTTTT.

The CDR3 coding sequence is TGTGCCAGCAGCCTCGGGACAACGAACACTGAAGCTTTCTTT. Protein: CASSLGTTNTEAFF. The rearrangement joins TRBV7-6 to TRBJ1-1, with a tentative D call TRBD1 (6 bases). Trimming shortened V by 5 bases and J by 1 base, and 11 bases separated the two germline ends. This CDR3 region has 14 residues. Germline CDR1 is SGHVS and CDR2 is FNYEAQ.

The chain carries TRBV5-3 and TRBJ2-1; 10 bases fit TRBD1. TRBV5-3 is an ORF for which the function is uncertain. V dropped 5 bases and J dropped 7; count of bases not matched to a gene: 6. The CDR3 is 14 amino acids. CDR3 sequence: CARREGQGLNEQFF. The CDR3 bases are TGTGCCAGAAGGGAGGGACAGGGGTTAAATGAGCAGTTCTTC.

The DNA for the CDR3 is TGTGCCAGCAGCCAAATTGCTGGACAGGGGGCTTTGGGCTACACCTTC. It is translated as CASSQIAGQGALGYTF. The chain carries TRBV3-1 (or the pseudogene TRBV3-2) and TRBJ1-2; 11 bases are shared with TRBD1. After removal of 2 bases from V and 8 bases from J, the junction contained 10 bases not matched to a gene. This CDR3 is 16 amino acids long. Germline loops: CDR1 LGHDT, CDR2 YNNKEL (reference sequence).

The chain couples TRBV2 to TRBJ1-6; D uncertain. Trimming removed 3 bases from V and 0 bases from J, with 6 bases in between. This CDR3 spans 15 amino acids. Per the germline V gene, CDR1 is SNHLY and CDR2 is FYNNEI. The CDR3 region has the DNA TGTGCCAGCAGTGAGGCAGGCTCCTATAATTCACCCCTCCACTTT. As protein: CASSEAGSYNSPLHF.

The J gene is TRBJ2-1, the V gene TRBV28, with 12 bases identical to TRBD2. This CDR3 is built from 16 residues. Germline lookup yields CDR1 MDHEN and CDR2 SYDVKM. Germline trimming cut 5 bases from V and 2 bases from J; bases unmatched to any gene: 4. CDR3 loop: CASSEGLAGAYNEQFF. CDR3 in DNA: TGTGCCAGCAGTGAGGGACTAGCGGGCGCCTACAATGAGCAGTTCTTC.

The chain uses TRBV28 and TRBJ1-5; the match to TRBD1 covers 7 bases. This CDR3 region has 14 residues. CDR1 and CDR2 from the germline V gene are MDHEN and SYDVKM. The V and J ends lost 5 bases and 9 bases, in that order; junction bases with no gene match: 10. The CDR3 DNA reads TGTGCCAGCAGTCTCGACAGGGTAAACAGGCCCCAGCATTTT. Residues: CASSLDRVNRPQHF.

This clone was seen more than once but under ten times. The CDR3 DNA reads as TGTGCCAGCAGCTCAGGGGGGATGAACACTGAAGCTTTCTTT. It specifies CASSSGGMNTEAFF. The chain employs TRBV7-2 and TRBJ1-1; TRBD1 matches at 7 bases. V dropped 4 bases and J dropped 0; count of bases not matched to a gene: 2. Germline lookup yields CDR1 SGHTA and CDR2 FQGNSA. This CDR3 has 14 amino acids.

V is TRBV24-1 and J is TRBJ2-3; a weak D match, TRBD1 (6 bases). Germline V gene data show CDR1 as KGHDR and CDR2 as SFDVKD. The CDR3 loop spans 14 amino acids. Trimming pared 3 bases from V and 5 bases from J, leaving 11 bases between. CDR3: CATSDPTGIDTQYF. The CDR3 coding sequence is TGTGCCACCAGTGATCCTACAGGGATAGATACGCAGTATTTT.

V gene TRBV28 combines with J gene TRBJ2-7; 8 bases are shared with TRBD1. Germline trimming cut 2 bases from V and 4 bases from J; bases unmatched to any gene: 10. The CDR3 has 16 amino acids. In germline, CDR1 is MDHEN, CDR2 SYDVKM. CDR3 DNA: TGTGCCAGCAGTTTACCCAGGACAGGGCTCGGGTACGAGCAGTACTTC. Translated, it gives CASSLPRTGLGYEQYF.

This sequence joins TRBV5-5 and TRBJ2-5; 8 positions agree with TRBD2. The length of the CDR3 is 16 residues. V lost 0 bases and J lost 2; bases outside the gene matches: 6. Germline values: CDR1 SGHKS, CDR2 YYEKEE (reference sequence). The CDR3 region is CASSLVGTRGQETQYF. The CDR3 coding sequence is TGTGCCAGCAGCTTGGTGGGGACTAGGGGGCAAGAGACCCAGTACTTC. Together with reference TRBV5-5 and TRBJ2-5, the CDR3 gives the full variable domain: DAGVTQSPTHLIKTRGQQVTLRCSPISGHKSVSWYQQVLGQGPQFIFQYYEKEERGRGNFPDRFSARQFPNYSSELNVNALLLGDSALYLCASSLVGTRGQETQYFGPGTRLLVL.